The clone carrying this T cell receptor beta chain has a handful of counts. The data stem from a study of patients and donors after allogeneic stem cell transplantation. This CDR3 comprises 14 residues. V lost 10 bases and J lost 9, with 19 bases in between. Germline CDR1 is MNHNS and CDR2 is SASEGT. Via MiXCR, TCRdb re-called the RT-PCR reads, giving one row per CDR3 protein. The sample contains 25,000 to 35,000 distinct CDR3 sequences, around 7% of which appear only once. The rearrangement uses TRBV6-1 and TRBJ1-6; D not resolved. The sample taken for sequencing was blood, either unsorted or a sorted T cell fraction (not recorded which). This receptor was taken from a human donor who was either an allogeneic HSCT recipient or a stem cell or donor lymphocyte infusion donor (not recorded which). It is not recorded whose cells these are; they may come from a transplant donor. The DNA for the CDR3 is TGTGCCACCAGGTTGGGTGTGGGAGGTTCACCCCTCCACTTT. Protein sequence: CATRLGVGGSPLHF.